Included here is one TCR beta chain sequence, with context. Participants came from fewer than 25 US areas, aged roughly 18 to 95 years. This sample was included in a study of blood T cell repertoires in COVID-19. Germline CDR1 and CDR2: LGHDT and YNNKEL (reference sequence). V lost 4 bases and J lost 5; bases outside the gene matches: 17. The CDR3 totals 19 residues. Clones were sequenced by immunoSEQ multiplex PCR, and TCRdb holds only the in-frame ones, with some missing. Of 140,000 or so clones in the sample, about four fifths are singletons; the top ten hold 9.2%. Sequencing used PBMCs or T cells enriched from blood (not recorded which). The sequence was collected from a man aged 45 to 65 who had recovered from COVID-19. The chain combines TRBV3-1 (or the pseudogene TRBV3-2) with TRBJ2-5; 12 bases map to TRBD2. The CDR3 sequence: CASSPPIILAGGRRETQYF. The CDR3 bases are TGTGCCAGCAGCCCGCCCATCATCCTAGCGGGGGGGCGTCGGGAGACCCAGTACTTC.